This TCR beta chain stems from a study of blood T cell repertoires in COVID-19. The wider study: Samples came from the United States, Italy and Spain, spanning acute and convalescent COVID-19. Sources were T cells, B-cell-depleted T cells, or PBMCs; the material itself was cDNA or gDNA.

Authors' methods: Nucleated cell counts were estimated from reference gene primer amplification. Clones were read by immunoSEQ multiplex PCR, and TCRdb kept only the in-frame ones, dropping some. The V and J calls and clone size were taken over from that table, and D and trimming were inferred from the DNA. In the table there are approximately 210,000 clones, roughly nine tenths of which are singletons. The source of this sequence is a man younger than 40 with acute or convalescent COVID-19. Material: peripheral blood.

In nucleotides, the CDR3 is TGTGCCAGCAGCCACACAGGGTTAACCGGGGAGCTGTTTTTT. This gives the protein CASSHTGLTGELFF. This chain links TRBV3-1 (or the pseudogene TRBV3-2) with TRBJ2-2, with D maybe TRBD1 (6 bases). CDR3 length equals 14 residues. Germline CDR1 and CDR2: LGHDT and YNNKEL (reference sequence). V lost 3 bases and J 5 bases, leaving 10 bases between the germline ends.